A selection of T cell receptor beta chains follows, all from one sample in a study of blood T cell repertoires in COVID-19. Using immunoSEQ multiplex PCR, the repertoire was profiled, and TCRdb retains in-frame clones only, with some absent. The table includes 400,000 to 550,000 clones, 80% to 90% detected once. The source material was peripheral blood. The source is a young woman with acute or convalescent COVID-19. CDR3s include the opening cysteine and the closing phenylalanine or tryptophan. The D gene is left open where the match is weak. For some rows the clone size is stated as once, few or many, or as a class when expanded; others skip it.

TRBV30,-,-,TRBJ2-1,CAWGKESSYNEQFF,TGTGCCTGGGGAAAGGAGAGCTCCTACAATGAGCAGTTCTTC
TRBV6-2/TRBV6-3,-,-,TRBJ2-6,CASSKGVNSGANVLTF,TGTGCCAGCAGCAAAGGGGTTAACTCTGGGGCCAACGTCCTGACTTTC
TRBV29-1,once,-,TRBJ1-3,CSVALDSGNTIYF,TGCAGCGTTGCCTTAGACTCTGGAAACACCATATATTTT
TRBV7-9,-,TRBD2,TRBJ2-3,CASSALSGTSSDTQYF,TGTGCCAGCAGCGCTCTGTCTGGGACTAGCAGTGATACGCAGTATTTT
TRBV14,-,-,TRBJ1-6,CASSLANSPLHF,TGTGCCAGCAGCCTAGCTAATTCACCCCTCCACTTT
TRBV18,-,-,TRBJ2-5,CASSPPESGLVGETQYF,TGTGCCAGCTCACCACCTGAATCAGGGTTGGTAGGGGAGACCCAGTACTTC
TRBV7-3,-,-,TRBJ2-7,CASSSIEGEQYF,TGTGCCAGCAGCTCCATCGAGGGCGAGCAGTACTTC
TRBV9,-,TRBD1,TRBJ2-2,CASSVVSGTGWANTGELFF,TGTGCCAGCAGCGTAGTATCTGGGACAGGATGGGCAAACACCGGGGAGCTGTTTTTT
TRBV2,-,TRBD2,TRBJ2-5,CASSDSSSLAGSQETQYF,TGTGCCAGCAGTGATTCCTCCTCCCTAGCGGGGAGCCAAGAGACCCAGTACTTC
TRBV20-1,-,-,TRBJ2-1,CSASGSSYNEQFF,TGCAGTGCTAGTGGGAGCTCCTACAATGAGCAGTTCTTC
TRBV7-2,-,TRBD1,TRBJ2-7,CASSLAGQTSYEQYF,TGTGCCAGCAGCTTAGCGGGACAGACCTCCTACGAGCAGTACTTC
TRBV21-1,-,-,TRBJ2-7,CASSTGRDEQYF,TGTGCCAGCAGCACAGGGAGGGACGAGCAGTACTTC
TRBV6-6,-,-,TRBJ2-3,CASNEQGTSTDTQYF,TGTGCCAGCAACGAACAGGGCACAAGCACAGATACGCAGTATTTT
TRBV2,-,-,TRBJ1-2,CASRKAGYTF,TGTGCCAGCAGGAAAGCTGGCTACACCTTC
TRBV10-1,-,-,TRBJ2-2,CASSSVSGAAGELFF,TGCGCCAGCAGTTCCGTTAGCGGCGCCGCCGGGGAGCTGTTTTTT
TRBV13,-,-,TRBJ2-2,CASSLGTARTGELFF,TGTGCCAGCAGCTTAGGGACAGCAAGGACCGGGGAGCTGTTTTTT
TRBV14,-,-,TRBJ1-2,CASSQERVGRAYGYTF,TGTGCCAGCAGCCAAGAACGGGTCGGCAGGGCCTATGGCTACACCTTC
TRBV7-9,-,TRBD1,TRBJ2-2,CASSDRGRRTGELFF,TGTGCCAGCAGCGACAGGGGGCGTCGTACCGGGGAGCTGTTTTTT
TRBV15,-,TRBD2,TRBJ2-4,CATSRVPSGGLNIQYF,TGTGCCACCAGCAGAGTTCCTAGCGGGGGGCTGAACATTCAGTACTTC
TRBV19,-,-,TRBJ1-3,CASQGVRGRNTIYF,TGTGCCAGCCAAGGAGTCAGGGGTCGAAACACCATATATTTT
TRBV5-6,-,-,TRBJ1-6,CASSFMSSPLHF,TGTGCCAGCAGCTTTATGTCCTCACCCCTCCACTTT
TRBV7-8,few,-,TRBJ1-6,CASSPRWLPPLHF,TGTGCCAGCAGCCCCCGTTGGCTGCCACCCCTCCACTTT
TRBV24-1,-,-,TRBJ2-3,CATSSGTDTQYF,TGTGCCACCAGTTCAGGCACAGATACGCAGTATTTT
TRBV9,-,-,TRBJ1-1,CASTPYGSRIGEAFF,TGTGCCAGCACCCCTTATGGATCCAGGATCGGTGAAGCTTTCTTT
TRBV6-5,-,-,TRBJ2-5,CASSPGRRVETQYF,TGTGCCAGCAGCCCCGGACGCAGGGTAGAGACCCAGTACTTC